This T cell receptor beta chain was profiled in a study of control samples from healthy donors and cancer patients. Germline values: CDR1 LGHNA, CDR2 YNFKEQ. CDR3 size: 16 residues. V was clipped by 1 base and J by 0 bases, with 10 bases between them. Data came from immunoSEQ multiplex PCR; TCRdb stores just in-frame clones and leaves some out. The repertoire holds tens of thousands of clones, more than 85% seen once, with about 1.7% in the top ten. The TCR comes from a middle-aged man with colorectal cancer. The source material was PBMCs. The chain joins TRBV4-2 to TRBJ1-3; a weak D match, TRBD1 (5 bases). CDR3 protein: CASSQVTGVSGNTIYF. In DNA, the CDR3 is TGTGCCAGCAGCCAAGTTACGGGGGTCTCTGGAAACACCATATATTTT.